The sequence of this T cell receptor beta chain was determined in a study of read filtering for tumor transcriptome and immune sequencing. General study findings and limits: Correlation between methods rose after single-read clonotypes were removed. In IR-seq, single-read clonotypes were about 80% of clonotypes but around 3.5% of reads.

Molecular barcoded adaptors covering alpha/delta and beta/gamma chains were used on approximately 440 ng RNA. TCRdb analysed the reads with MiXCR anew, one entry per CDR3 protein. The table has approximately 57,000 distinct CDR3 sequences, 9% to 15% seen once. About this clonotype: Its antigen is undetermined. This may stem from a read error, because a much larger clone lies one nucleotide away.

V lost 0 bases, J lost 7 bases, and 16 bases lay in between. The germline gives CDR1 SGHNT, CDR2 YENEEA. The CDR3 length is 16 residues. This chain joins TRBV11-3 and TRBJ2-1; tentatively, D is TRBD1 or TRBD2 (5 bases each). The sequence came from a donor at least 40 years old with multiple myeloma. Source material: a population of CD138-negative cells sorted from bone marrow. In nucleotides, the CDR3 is TGTGCCAGCAGCTTAGATCCCAGGGAGCCGAAGAATGAGCAGTTCTTC. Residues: CASSLDPREPKNEQFF. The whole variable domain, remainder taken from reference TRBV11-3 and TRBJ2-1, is EAGVVQSPRYKIIEKKQPVAFWCNPISGHNTLYWYLQNLGQGPELLIRYENEEAVDDSQLPKDRFSAERLKGVDSTLKIQPAELGDSAVYLCASSLDPREPKNEQFFGPGTRLTVL.